The sample holds a few counts of the clone carrying this T cell receptor beta chain. Its antigen is as yet unknown. Combining a sample-barcoded 5' primer with a J-beta primer mix, a second PCR ran for roughly 7 to 12 cycles. Individual samples furnished no less than 3 million CDR3-containing paired-end reads apiece. TCRdb reprocessed the 5' RACE reads via MiXCR and lists one record per CDR3 protein. The sample comprises just under 750,000 distinct CDR3 sequences, around a fifth of which are singletons, and under 25% rests with the top ten. The data originate from a study of blood T cells in healthy people across ages. About the research overall: Capturing about one barcoded beta molecule per two T cells was achieved by template switching. Study findings and constraints: Unsorted PBMCs prevented conclusive naive versus antigen-experienced comparison. Donors of long life had a larger count of naive CD4+ cells and greater diversity than aged donors.

The CDR3 consists of 16 residues. Germline V gives CDR1 SEHNR, CDR2 FQNEAQ (reference sequence). The sample comprised blood. This clonotype originated in an older man in good health. The chain uses TRBV7-9 and TRBJ2-5; TRBD2 aligns across 9 bases. The end of the DNA fits TRBJ2-1 better, so the J call may be wrong. CDR3 protein: CASSLVLAGGPGEQFF. The CDR3 DNA is TGTGCCAGCAGCTTAGTCTTGGCGGGAGGGCCAGGTGAGCAGTTCTTC.